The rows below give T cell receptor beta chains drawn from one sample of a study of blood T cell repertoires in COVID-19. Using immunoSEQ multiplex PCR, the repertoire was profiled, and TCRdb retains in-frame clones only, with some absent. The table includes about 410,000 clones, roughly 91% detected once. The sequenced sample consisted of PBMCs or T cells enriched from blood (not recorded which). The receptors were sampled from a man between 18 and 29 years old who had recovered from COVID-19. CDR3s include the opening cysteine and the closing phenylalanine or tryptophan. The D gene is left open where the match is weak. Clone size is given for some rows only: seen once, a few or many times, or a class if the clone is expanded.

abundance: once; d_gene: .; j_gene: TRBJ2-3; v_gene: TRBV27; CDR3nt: TGTGCCAGCAGAACAGGGAAAACAGATACGCAGTATTTT; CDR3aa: CASRTGKTDTQYF
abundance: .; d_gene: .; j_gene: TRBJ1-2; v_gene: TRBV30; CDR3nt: TGTGCCTGGAGGGCGGGTACGGGCTATGGCTACACCTTC; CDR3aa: CAWRAGTGYGYTF
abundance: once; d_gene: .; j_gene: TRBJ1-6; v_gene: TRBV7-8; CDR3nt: TGTGCCAGCAGCTCAACAGGGACGACGCTTCCACCCCTCCACTTT; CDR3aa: CASSSTGTTLPPLHF
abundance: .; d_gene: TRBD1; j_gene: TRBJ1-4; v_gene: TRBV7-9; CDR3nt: TGTGCCAGCAGCGACCGGGACAGGGGGCATCGACTGTTTTTT; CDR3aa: CASSDRDRGHRLFF
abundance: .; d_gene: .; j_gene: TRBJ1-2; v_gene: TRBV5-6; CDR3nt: TGTGCCAGCAGCATACTCCACAGGGTGGTGGGCTCCCCGGAGTATGGCTACACCTTC; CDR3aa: CASSILHRVVGSPEYGYTF
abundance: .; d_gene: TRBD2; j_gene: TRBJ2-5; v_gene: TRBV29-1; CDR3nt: TGCAGCGTAGGGACTAGCGGGGGAGGGACCCAGTACTTC; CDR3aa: CSVGTSGGGTQYF
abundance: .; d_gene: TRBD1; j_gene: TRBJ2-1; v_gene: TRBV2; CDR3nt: TGTGCCAGCAAGGAACAGGGGCGTTCAAATGAGCAGTTCTTC; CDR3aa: CASKEQGRSNEQFF
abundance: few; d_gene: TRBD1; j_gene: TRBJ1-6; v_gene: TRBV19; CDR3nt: TGTGCCAGTAATTCAGGGGGGAATTCACCCCTCCACTTT; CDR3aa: CASNSGGNSPLHF
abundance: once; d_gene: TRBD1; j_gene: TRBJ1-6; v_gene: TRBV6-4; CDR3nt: TGTGCCAGCAGTGACGATTGGACAGGGGGCTCACCCCTCCACTTT; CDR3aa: CASSDDWTGGSPLHF
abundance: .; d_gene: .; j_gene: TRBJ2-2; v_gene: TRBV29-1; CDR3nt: TGCAGCGTTGCGAACCAGGTTAACACCGGGGAGCTGTTTTTT; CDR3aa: CSVANQVNTGELFF
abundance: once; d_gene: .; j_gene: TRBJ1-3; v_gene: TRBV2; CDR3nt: TGTGCCAGCAAGTCATCACTGCAGGGGTCTGGAAACACCATATATTTT; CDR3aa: CASKSSLQGSGNTIYF
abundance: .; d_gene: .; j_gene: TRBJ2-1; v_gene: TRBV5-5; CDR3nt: TGTGCCAGCAGCTTGTCTCGGGGGATCGGCTCCTACAATGAGCAGTTCTTC; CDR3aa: CASSLSRGIGSYNEQFF
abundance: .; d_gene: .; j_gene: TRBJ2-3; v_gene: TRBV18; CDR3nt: TGTGCCAGCTCACAGGAGAGGGCAGATACGCAGTATTTT; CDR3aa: CASSQERADTQYF
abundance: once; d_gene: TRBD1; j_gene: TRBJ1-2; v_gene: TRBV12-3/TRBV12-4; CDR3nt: TGTGCCAGCAACGGAGGGACAGGCTATGGCTACACCTTC; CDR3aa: CASNGGTGYGYTF
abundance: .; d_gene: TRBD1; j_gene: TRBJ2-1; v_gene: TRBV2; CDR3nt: TGTGCCGGGGGACAGGGGTGGAATGAGCAGTTCTTC; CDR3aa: CAGGQGWNEQFF
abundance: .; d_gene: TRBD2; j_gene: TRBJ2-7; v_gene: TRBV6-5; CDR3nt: TGTGCCAGCATGGCGGGAGGGTACTCAAATGGGCAGTACTTC; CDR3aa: CASMAGGYSNGQYF